These 13 T cell receptor beta chains originate from one sample sequenced in a study of cytomegalovirus exposure and HLA in healthy donors. The PCR was carried out with 60 Vbeta primers and 13 Jbeta primers. TCRdb keeps only in-frame clones here, not all; method: immunoSEQ multiplex PCR. Of around 200,000 clones listed, around four fifths are singletons. Sequenced sample: PBMCs. The source is a woman in her forties or fifties in good health and CMV-seropositive.

The chain has TRBV19 and TRBJ1-6, with 11 bases aligning to TRBD1. CDR1 is LNHDA, CDR2 SQIVND, per germline (reference sequence). CDR3 length equals 16 residues. Germline trimming cut 5 bases from V and 9 bases from J; bases unmatched to any gene: 9. CDR3 sequence (DNA): TGTGCCAGTAGTCTCCCGGGACAGGGGGTGATTTCACCCCTCCACTTT. It codes for CASSLPGQGVISPLHF.

V is TRBV7-9 and J is TRBJ1-3; D uncertain. CDR3 length: 15 residues. Per germline, CDR1 SEHNR and CDR2 FQNEAQ (reference sequence). The V end lost 5 bases, the J end lost 0 bases, and 11 bases lay between the germline ends. CDR3 DNA sequence: TGTGCCAGCAGCCGGGTAGTTGTCTCTGGAAACACCATATATTTT. The encoded protein is CASSRVVVSGNTIYF.

The J gene is TRBJ1-2, the V gene TRBV2; possibly TRBD1 for D (5 bases). Germline-derived CDR1 and CDR2 are SNHLY and FYNNEI. The length of the CDR3 is 13 residues. The V end lost 7 bases, the J end lost 0 bases, and 9 bases lay between the germline ends. CDR3 nucleotide sequence: TGTGCCAGCAAAGGGGCGGCTAACTATGGCTACACCTTC. It codes for CASKGAANYGYTF.

The rearrangement joins TRBV7-8 to TRBJ2-1; 9 bases fit TRBD2. The CDR3 extends over 15 amino acids. Germline V gives CDR1 SGHVS, CDR2 FQNEAQ. J was trimmed by 5 bases and V by 3 bases; bases with no gene match: 5. The CDR3 is CASSFYSGGDNEQFF. CDR3 nucleotides: TGTGCCAGCAGCTTTTATAGCGGGGGTGACAATGAGCAGTTCTTC.

The rearrangement uses TRBV27 and TRBJ2-3, with 8 nucleotides matching TRBD1. The CDR3 runs to 16 residues. Per germline, CDR1 MNHEY and CDR2 SMNVEV (reference sequence). With 5 bases clipped from V and 3 bases from J, the junction kept 10 bases outside the gene matches. CDR3 DNA sequence: TGTGCCAGCAGTATGCAGGGGGCGCAGCGGACAGATACGCAGTATTTT. This encodes CASSMQGAQRTDTQYF.

The chain links TRBV10-3 to TRBJ2-2, with 10 bases aligning to TRBD1. Per the germline V gene, CDR1 is ENHRY and CDR2 is SYGVKD. The ends lost 0 bases at V and 4 bases at J; junction bases unmatched: 2. The CDR3 loop spans 16 amino acids. The CDR3 loop is CAISESRQGATGELFF. Written as DNA, the CDR3 is TGTGCCATCAGTGAGTCGAGACAGGGGGCCACCGGGGAGCTGTTTTTT.

The chain couples TRBV6-5 to TRBJ1-2, with D perhaps matching TRBD1 (6 bases). CDR1 is MNHEY, CDR2 SVGAGI, per germline. V was pared by 5 bases and J by 8 bases, with 12 bases between. This CDR3 contains 12 residues. CDR3 loop: CASSPDRFGYTF. CDR3 nucleotide sequence: TGTGCCAGCAGTCCCGACAGGTTCGGCTACACCTTC.

This clone came up once. The rearrangement uses TRBV18 and TRBJ1-1, with a tentative D call TRBD1 (5 bases). Germline V gene data show CDR1 as KGHSH and CDR2 as LQKENI. V was clipped by 1 base and J by 1 base, with 7 bases between them. This CDR3 comprises 14 residues. CDR3 amino acids: CASSPQTANTEAFF. CDR3 sequence (DNA): TGTGCCAGCTCACCACAGACAGCGAACACTGAAGCTTTCTTT.

The genes are TRBV7-2 and TRBJ2-7, with D perhaps TRBD2 (5 bases). The CDR3 is 13 residues long. Germline lookup yields CDR1 SGHTA and CDR2 FQGNSA. The V and J ends lost 2 bases and 6 bases respectively, with 11 bases between them. Here the CDR3 reads CASSLLAGGEQYF. CDR3 bases: TGTGCCAGCAGCTTATTGGCGGGCGGCGAGCAGTACTTC. Using reference TRBV7-2 and TRBJ2-7 for the parts outside the CDR3, the full variable domain is GAGVSQSPSNKVTEKGKDVELRCDPISGHTALYWYRQSLGQGLEFLIYFQGNSAPDKSGLPSDRFSAERTGGSVSTLTIQRTQQEDSAVYLCASSLLAGGEQYFGPGTRLTVT.

The chain has TRBV19 and TRBJ2-1; 10 bases are shared with TRBD2. The V and J ends lost 5 bases and 0 bases, in that order; junction bases with no gene match: 16. The CDR3 consists of 20 residues. Germline V gene sequence: CDR1 LNHDA, CDR2 SQIVND (reference sequence). The CDR3 region is CASSALIAGGSLGSYNEQFF. The CDR3 region has the DNA TGTGCCAGTAGTGCCCTGATAGCGGGGGGTTCCCTCGGCTCCTACAATGAGCAGTTCTTC.

The count of this clone is one. This chain links TRBV7-9 with TRBJ1-5; TRBD1 matches at 8 bases. This CDR3 region has 13 residues. Germline lookup yields CDR1 SEHNR and CDR2 FQNEAQ (reference sequence). The ends lost 10 bases at V and 2 bases at J; junction bases unmatched: 4. The CDR3 protein is CATETGGNQPQHF. As DNA, the CDR3 is TGTGCCACCGAGACAGGGGGCAATCAGCCCCAGCATTTT.

V gene TRBV7-3 combines with J gene TRBJ1-1; D is undetermined. Germline loops: CDR1 SGHTA, CDR2 FQGTGA. The V end lost 3 bases, the J end lost 0 bases, and 8 bases lay between the germline ends. The CDR3 covers 14 residues. This chain's CDR3 is CASSLKHMNTEAFF. DNA of the CDR3: TGTGCCAGCAGCTTGAAACACATGAACACTGAAGCTTTCTTT.

The gene calls are TRBV19 and TRBJ1-5, with 7 bases lining up with TRBD1. CDR3 size: 24 residues. The J segment lost 3 bases and the V segment lost 6 bases, leaving 35 bases of the junction unmatched. Per the germline V gene, CDR1 is LNHDA and CDR2 is SQIVND (reference sequence). CDR3 protein: CASSAEKPRAPLSTGERNNQPQHF. The CDR3 DNA reads TGTGCCAGTAGCGCGGAGAAGCCCCGGGCCCCATTAAGTACAGGGGAAAGGAACAATCAGCCCCAGCATTTT.